Below, 10 T cell receptor beta chains from the same sample are listed, as sequenced in a study of shared clonotypes between healthy human individuals. Naive CD8 cells lacked CD45RO, underwent positive selection for CCR7 and left out terminally differentiated effector memory CD45RA+ cells. Assay used: immunoSEQ multiplex PCR; TCRdb lists only in-frame clones, some missing. Seen here are 800,000 or so clones, about 96% observed once, and the top ten hold under 0.25%. The specimen sequenced was naive CD8+ T cells sorted from blood. These receptor sequences come from a man aged 25-45 years in good health.

J is TRBJ1-2 and V is TRBV4-1, with no clear D. The CDR3 spans 14 residues. The V gene's germline CDR1 is MGHRA and CDR2 YSYEKL. V shed 1 base and J shed 5 bases, with 11 bases lying between them. CDR3 nucleotide sequence: TGCGCCAGCAGCCAAGTTTACAGTGGATATGGCTACACCTTC. Its translation: CASSQVYSGYGYTF.

The chain uses TRBV27 and TRBJ2-7, with D possibly matching TRBD1 (6 bases). V lost 4 bases to trimming and J lost 3 bases, with 10 bases between them. The CDR3 sequence is 13 residues long. CDR1 and CDR2 from the germline V gene are MNHEY and SMNVEV (reference sequence). The DNA of the CDR3 is TGTGCCAGCAGTTCAACAGGGATCTACGAGCAGTACTTC. Its translation is CASSSTGIYEQYF.

The chain has TRBV27 and TRBJ2-3; D is undetermined. The CDR3 spans 13 residues. V was clipped by 2 bases and J by 1 base, with 4 bases between them. Germline V CDR1 and CDR2: MNHEY, SMNVEV (reference sequence). CDR3 coding DNA: TGTGCCAGCAGTTTACCCCGCACAGATACGCAGTATTTT. It is translated as CASSLPRTDTQYF.

V gene TRBV4-3 combines with J gene TRBJ1-4, with 7 bases lining up with TRBD1. CDR1 is LGHNA and CDR2 is YSLEER in the germline V gene. V gave up 1 base and J gave up 5 bases; unmatched junction bases: 13. CDR3 length: 18 residues. As DNA, the CDR3 is TGCGCCAGCAGCCAAGCCCCAAGAGACAGGGCAGAGAATGAAAAACTGTTTTTT. Translating it yields CASSQAPRDRAENEKLFF.

The V call is TRBV11-2, the J call TRBJ1-2; D not resolved. This CDR3 spans 15 amino acids. The ends were cut back, 3 bases at V and 5 bases at J, with 16 bases in the middle. CDR1 and CDR2 (germline): SGHAT, FQNNGV. The CDR3 reads CASSFGREPRYGYTF. As DNA, the CDR3 is TGTGCCAGCAGCTTTGGGCGGGAACCACGATATGGCTACACCTTC.

The chain is built from TRBV15 and TRBJ2-2; 7 nucleotides align to TRBD2. The CDR3 is 19 amino acids. Germline V CDR1 and CDR2: LNHNV, YYDKDF (reference sequence). J lost 2 bases, V lost 2 bases, and 14 bases had no gene match. In DNA, the CDR3 is TGTGCCACCAGCAGAATCAGGAATCTAAGCGGGACCAACACCGGGGAGCTGTTTTTT. Protein product: CATSRIRNLSGTNTGELFF.

The J gene is TRBJ2-1, the V gene TRBV7-9; tentative D call: TRBD2 (5 bases). Germline lookup yields CDR1 SEHNR and CDR2 FQNEAQ (reference sequence). V lost 5 bases and J lost 8, with 10 bases in between. The CDR3 consists of 12 residues. This CDR3 reads CASSVSGDEQFF. The DNA for the CDR3 is TGTGCCAGCAGCGTCTCCGGGGATGAGCAGTTCTTC.

The chain joins TRBV7-9 to TRBJ2-7; a weak D match, TRBD2 (6 bases). The CDR3 spans 16 residues. Germline CDR1 is SEHNR and CDR2 is FQNEAQ (reference sequence). The V gene lost 5 bases and the J gene lost 2 bases, with 19 bases spanning the gap. The CDR3 loop reads CASSTTEVGLTYEQYF. The CDR3 region has the DNA TGTGCCAGCAGCACTACGGAGGTGGGACTTACCTACGAGCAGTACTTC.

A note on this clone: The junction does not match germline at one end; this may be a read error. V gene TRBV4-1 combines with J gene TRBJ2-2, with D tentatively TRBD2 (6 bases). This CDR3 has 19 residues. Germline V lookup: CDR1 MGHRA, CDR2 YSYEKL. The CDR3 sequence: CASTQGASVSMAGSGELFF. CDR3 coding DNA: TGCGCCAGCACCCAAGGGGCTAGCGTCTCCATGGCAGGCAGCGGGGAGCTGTTTTTT.

V is TRBV14 and J is TRBJ2-1, with D tentatively TRBD2 (6 bases). The V gene lost 3 bases and the J gene lost 7 bases, with 13 bases spanning the gap. Germline-derived CDR1 and CDR2 are SGHDN and FVKESK. There are 14 residues in the CDR3. CDR3 residues: CASSHPGRGNEQFF. The CDR3 bases are TGTGCCAGCAGCCACCCTGGACGGGGGAATGAGCAGTTCTTC. Based on the CDR3 plus reference TRBV14 and TRBJ2-1, the full variable domain is EAGVTQFPSHSVIEKGQTVTLRCDPISGHDNLYWYRRVMGKEIKFLLHFVKESKQDESGMPNNRFLAERTGGTYSTLKVQPAELEDSGVYFCASSHPGRGNEQFFGPGTRLTVL.